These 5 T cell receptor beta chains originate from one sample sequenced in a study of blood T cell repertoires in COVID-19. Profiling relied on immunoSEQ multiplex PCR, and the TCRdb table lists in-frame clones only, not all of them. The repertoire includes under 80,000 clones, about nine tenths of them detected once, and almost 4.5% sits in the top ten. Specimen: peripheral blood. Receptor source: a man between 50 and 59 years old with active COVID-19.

CDR3 DNA: TGTGCCAGCAGCCTCGGGGGGGCTTCCACCGGGGAGCTGTTTTTT. Translated: CASSLGGASTGELFF. The chain links TRBV7-6 to TRBJ2-2, with 8 bases matching TRBD2. The germline CDR1 and CDR2 sequences are SGHVS and FNYEAQ. This CDR3 is built from 15 residues. V trimming: 5 bases; J trimming: 4 bases; junction bases outside the gene matches: 6.

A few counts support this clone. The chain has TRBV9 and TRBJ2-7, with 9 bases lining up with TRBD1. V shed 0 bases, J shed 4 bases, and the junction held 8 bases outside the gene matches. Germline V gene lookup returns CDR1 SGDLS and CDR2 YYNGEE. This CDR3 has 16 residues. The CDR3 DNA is TGTGCCAGCAGCGTAGAAGCCGGGACAGGGACTTACGAGCAGTACTTC. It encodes CASSVEAGTGTYEQYF.

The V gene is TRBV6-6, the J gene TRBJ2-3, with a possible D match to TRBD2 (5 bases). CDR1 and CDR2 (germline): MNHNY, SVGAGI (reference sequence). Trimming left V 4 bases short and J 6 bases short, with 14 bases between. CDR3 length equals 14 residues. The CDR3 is CASSLLPRGDTQYF. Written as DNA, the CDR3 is TGTGCCAGCAGTTTACTCCCTCGGGGTGATACGCAGTATTTT.

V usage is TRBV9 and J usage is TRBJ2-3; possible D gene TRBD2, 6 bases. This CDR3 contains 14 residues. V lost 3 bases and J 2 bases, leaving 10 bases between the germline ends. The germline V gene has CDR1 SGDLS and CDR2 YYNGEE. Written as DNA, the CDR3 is TGTGCCAGCAGCGCGCGGGACTTCACAGATACGCAGTATTTT. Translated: CASSARDFTDTQYF.

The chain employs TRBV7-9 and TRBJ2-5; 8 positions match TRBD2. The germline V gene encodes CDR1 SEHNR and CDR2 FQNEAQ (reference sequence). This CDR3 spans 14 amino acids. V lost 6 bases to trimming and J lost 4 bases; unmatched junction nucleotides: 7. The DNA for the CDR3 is TGTGCCAGCAGACGGATAGCGGGAACAGAGACCCAGTACTTC. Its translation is CASRRIAGTETQYF.